Below, 22 T cell receptor beta chains from the same sample are listed, as sequenced in a study of cytomegalovirus exposure and HLA in healthy donors. The PCR made use of 60 Vbeta and 13 Jbeta primers. Generated by immunoSEQ multiplex PCR, the TCRdb table keeps only in-frame clones and is missing some. The repertoire holds about 200,000 clones, with 80% as singletons. Source material: PBMCs. Receptors originate from a woman between 40 and 50 years old in good health and CMV-seronegative.

CDR3 amino acids: CASSFSQGGLSNYGYTF. The DNA of the CDR3 is TGCGCCAGCAGCTTCTCCCAGGGGGGCTTGTCTAACTATGGCTACACCTTC. V and J are TRBV5-1 and TRBJ1-2; 7 nucleotides match TRBD1. Germline trimming cut 2 bases from V and 0 bases from J; bases unmatched to any gene: 10. This CDR3 has 17 amino acids. CDR1 is SGHRS and CDR2 is YFSETQ in the germline V gene. Drawing the rest from reference TRBV5-1 and TRBJ1-2, the complete variable domain is KAGVTQTPRYLIKTRGQQVTLSCSPISGHRSVSWYQQTPGQGLQFLFEYFSETQRNKGNFPGRFSGRQFSNSRSEMNVSTLELGDSALYLCASSFSQGGLSNYGYTFGSGTRLTVV.

This chain links TRBV4-1 with TRBJ1-2; maybe TRBD1 (6 bases). Per the germline V gene, CDR1 is MGHRA and CDR2 is YSYEKL. V was shortened by 0 bases and J by 0 bases, with 14 bases between the two germline ends. The CDR3 spans 17 residues. The CDR3 loop reads CASSQETTGGPNYGYTF. The CDR3, as DNA: TGCGCCAGCAGCCAAGAAACTACGGGGGGCCCTAACTATGGCTACACCTTC.

The chain recombines TRBV7-3 with TRBJ2-3; D possibly corresponds to TRBD1 (5 bases). Germline V gene lookup returns CDR1 SGHTA and CDR2 FQGTGA. This CDR3 has 15 residues. V was shortened by 2 bases and J by 4 bases, with 13 bases between the two germline ends. The CDR3 here is CASSLPQGFADTQYF. The CDR3, as DNA: TGTGCCAGCAGCTTACCCCAGGGTTTCGCAGATACGCAGTATTTT. Full variable domain (remainder filled in from reference TRBV7-3 and TRBJ2-3): GAGVSQTPSNKVTEKGKYVELRCDPISGHTALYWYRQSLGQGPEFLIYFQGTGAADDSGLPNDRFFAVRPEGSVSTLKIQRTERGDSAVYLCASSLPQGFADTQYFGPGTRLTVL.

The rearrangement joins TRBV5-1 to TRBJ2-1; D may be TRBD2 (5 bases). Germline V gene lookup returns CDR1 SGHRS and CDR2 YFSETQ. With 0 bases removed from V and 1 base from J, the gap between germline ends came to 8 bases. CDR3 length: 15 residues. CDR3 amino acids: CASSLVGASYNEQFF. The CDR3 DNA reads as TGCGCCAGCAGCTTGGTGGGAGCATCCTACAATGAGCAGTTCTTC.

This chain links TRBV11-3 with TRBJ2-5, with 7 bases identical to TRBD1. V shed 4 bases and J 2 bases; nucleotides not matched to a gene: 4. CDR1 and CDR2 (germline): SGHNT, YENEEA. There are 14 residues in the CDR3. CDR3 bases: TGTGCCAGCAGCTACTGGGACAGACAAGAGACCCAGTACTTC. Its protein product is CASSYWDRQETQYF.

The sample holds one count of this clone. This rearrangement joins TRBV7-8 to TRBJ1-1; tentative D call: TRBD1 (6 bases). CDR3 length: 15 residues. V lost 1 base and J 0 bases, leaving 9 bases between the germline ends. Germline CDR1 SGHVS, CDR2 FQNEAQ. The CDR3 DNA reads TGTGCCAGCAGCTTAGGAACAGGGATGAACACTGAAGCTTTCTTT. Translated: CASSLGTGMNTEAFF. Looking up the rest from reference TRBV7-8 and TRBJ1-1 gives the full variable domain: GAGVSQSPRYKVAKRGQDVALRCDPISGHVSLFWYQQALGQGPEFLTYFQNEAQLDKSGLPSDRFFAERPEGSVSTLKIQRTQQEDSAVYLCASSLGTGMNTEAFFGQGTRLTVV.

This chain joins TRBV7-8 and TRBJ2-1, with D perhaps TRBD2 (5 bases). Trimming removed 5 bases from V and 7 bases from J, with 15 bases in between. This CDR3 contains 14 residues. CDR1 and CDR2 from the germline V gene are SGHVS and FQNEAQ. The chain's CDR3 is CASSAPEGRNEQFF. The CDR3 bases are TGTGCCAGCAGCGCCCCTGAGGGCCGGAATGAGCAGTTCTTC. Combining the CDR3 with reference TRBV7-8 and TRBJ2-1 gives the whole variable domain GAGVSQSPRYKVAKRGQDVALRCDPISGHVSLFWYQQALGQGPEFLTYFQNEAQLDKSGLPSDRFFAERPEGSVSTLKIQRTQQEDSAVYLCASSAPEGRNEQFFGPGTRLTVL.

V usage is TRBV4-1 and J usage is TRBJ1-1; a weak D match, TRBD1 (6 bases). Germline V gene sequence: CDR1 MGHRA, CDR2 YSYEKL. Trimming left V 0 bases short and J 5 bases short, with 10 bases between. The CDR3 has 14 residues. The CDR3 bases are TGCGCCAGCAGCCAAGATCAGGGGCATACTGAAGCTTTCTTT. Residues: CASSQDQGHTEAFF.

The CDR3 DNA follows: TGCGCCAGCAGCTTGGGGGAGCGGCTAGCGGCAGATACGCAGTATTTT. Translating it yields CASSLGERLAADTQYF. The chain recombines TRBV5-1 with TRBJ2-3; 7 bases align to TRBD2. The CDR3 has 16 amino acids. Trimming removed 0 bases from V and 4 bases from J; junction bases left unmatched: 8. In germline, CDR1 is SGHRS, CDR2 YFSETQ.

The V call is TRBV6-1, the J call TRBJ1-5, with 7 bases aligning to TRBD1. CDR1 MNHNS and CDR2 SASEGT come from the germline V gene. V lost 4 bases, J lost 4 bases, and 7 bases stayed unmatched. The CDR3 contains 15 residues. In DNA form, the CDR3 reads TGTGCCAGCAGTGGCGAGACAGGGCGGAATCAGCCCCAGCATTTT. It yields the protein CASSGETGRNQPQHF.

The chain links TRBV7-2 to TRBJ2-3, with 7 bases lining up with TRBD2. CDR1 is SGHTA and CDR2 is FQGNSA in the germline V gene. The CDR3 consists of 15 residues. J lost 0 bases, V lost 7 bases, and 7 bases had no gene match. Here the CDR3 reads CASNPVSGSTDTQYF. In DNA, the CDR3 is TGTGCCAGCAACCCGGTTAGCGGGAGCACAGATACGCAGTATTTT.

This chain links TRBV7-2 with TRBJ2-2, with 11 bases lining up with TRBD1. CDR3 length equals 16 residues. Germline V CDR1 and CDR2: SGHTA, FQGNSA. V was pared by 1 base and J by 13 bases, with 11 bases of the junction left unmatched. DNA for the CDR3: TGTGCCAGCAGCTTAGGGACAGGGGGCAGGGCCTTAAGGCTGTTTTTT. Its protein product is CASSLGTGGRALRLFF.

The chain couples TRBV25-1 to TRBJ2-5, with 9 bases fitting TRBD2. The germline V gene has CDR1 MGHDK and CDR2 SYGVNS. The CDR3 contains 15 residues. V lost 5 bases, J lost 1 base, and 5 bases stayed unmatched. The CDR3 sequence is CASSRPSGIQETQYF. The DNA for the CDR3 is TGTGCCAGCAGTAGGCCTAGCGGGATCCAAGAGACCCAGTACTTC.

A few counts support this clone. The chain recombines TRBV7-2 with TRBJ2-5; possible D gene TRBD1, 5 bases. Trimming removed 1 base from V and 7 bases from J, with 16 bases in between. This CDR3 is 15 amino acids long. CDR1 and CDR2 from the germline V gene are SGHTA and FQGNSA. CDR3 sequence: CASSLGADLGRTQYF. The CDR3 DNA is TGTGCCAGCAGCTTAGGGGCAGACCTGGGGCGGACCCAGTACTTC.

V is TRBV11-2 and J is TRBJ1-6; 7 positions match TRBD1. CDR3 length equals 16 residues. Germline CDR1 SGHAT, CDR2 FQNNGV. Trimming removed 1 base from V and 4 bases from J; junction bases left unmatched: 4. The CDR3 loop is CASSLGQGDYNSPLHF. In DNA, the CDR3 is TGTGCCAGCAGCTTAGGACAGGGCGATTATAATTCACCCCTCCACTTT.

The chain has TRBV5-1 and TRBJ2-3, with D possibly matching TRBD2 (6 bases). The CDR3 extends over 17 amino acids. Per the germline V gene, CDR1 is SGHRS and CDR2 is YFSETQ. Trimming pared 2 bases from V and 3 bases from J, leaving 19 bases between. CDR3 residues: CASSFLGDSQRTDTQYF. The CDR3 coding sequence is TGCGCCAGCAGCTTCCTAGGGGACTCCCAAAGGACAGATACGCAGTATTTT.

This clone was recorded only once. The sample has other DNA sequences that encode this CDR3 too. The J gene is TRBJ1-5, the V gene TRBV19; tentatively, D is TRBD1 (5 bases). Germline values: CDR1 LNHDA, CDR2 SQIVND (reference sequence). Trimming cost V 3 bases and J 4 bases, with 13 bases left between them. The CDR3 covers 15 residues. The CDR3 loop is CASSISQGYNQPQHF. CDR3 DNA sequence: TGTGCCAGTAGTATTAGCCAGGGTTATAATCAGCCCCAGCATTTT.

This clone was found a few times. The rearrangement joins TRBV7-8 to TRBJ1-2; D remains unclear. The germline gives CDR1 SGHVS, CDR2 FQNEAQ. Deletions cut 1 base from V and 1 base from J, with 10 bases between. The CDR3 has 15 residues. The CDR3 coding sequence is TGTGCCAGCAGCTTAGGGCCAGCGATTAACTATGGCTACACCTTC. Translation gives CASSLGPAINYGYTF.

The rearrangement joins TRBV7-2 to TRBJ1-2, with 7 bases that match TRBD1. Looked up from germline, CDR1 is SGHTA and CDR2 is FQGNSA. The ends lost 0 bases at V and 8 bases at J; junction bases unmatched: 3. The CDR3 extends over 13 amino acids. CDR3 protein: CASSLAGGRGYTF. The DNA of the CDR3 is TGTGCCAGCAGCTTAGCAGGGGGCAGGGGCTACACCTTC.

The J gene is TRBJ2-7, the V gene TRBV4-3, with D possibly being TRBD2 (7 bases). Per the germline V gene, CDR1 is LGHNA and CDR2 is YSLEER. The CDR3 length is 17 residues. V lost 3 bases and J lost 4, with 22 bases in between. CDR3 DNA sequence: TGCGCCAGCAGCCAGGGAGGGGGGCCGGGGGGCGGTTACGAGCAGTACTTC. It codes for CASSQGGGPGGGYEQYF.

The V gene is TRBV19, the J gene TRBJ1-1; 8 bases align to TRBD1. Germline values: CDR1 LNHDA, CDR2 SQIVND (reference sequence). V dropped 3 bases and J dropped 6; count of bases not matched to a gene: 9. This CDR3 has 15 amino acids. CDR3 coding DNA: TGTGCCAGTAGTATTCAGCCGCGGACAGGGTCTGAAGCTTTCTTT. This encodes CASSIQPRTGSEAFF.

The chain is built from TRBV18 and TRBJ2-7; 9 nucleotides match TRBD2. Looked up from germline, CDR1 is KGHSH and CDR2 is LQKENI. The CDR3 has 14 amino acids. J gave up 6 bases and V 3 bases, and 6 bases lay outside the gene matches. The CDR3 DNA follows: TGTGCCAGCTCACCCATAGCGGGAGAATTCGAGCAGTACTTC. It encodes CASSPIAGEFEQYF. The full variable domain, rest sourced from reference TRBV18 and TRBJ2-7, is NAGVMQNPRHLVRRRGQEARLRCSPMKGHSHVYWYRQLPEEGLKFMVYLQKENIIDESGMPKERFSAEFPKEGPSILRIQQVVRGDSAAYFCASSPIAGEFEQYFGPGTRLTVT.